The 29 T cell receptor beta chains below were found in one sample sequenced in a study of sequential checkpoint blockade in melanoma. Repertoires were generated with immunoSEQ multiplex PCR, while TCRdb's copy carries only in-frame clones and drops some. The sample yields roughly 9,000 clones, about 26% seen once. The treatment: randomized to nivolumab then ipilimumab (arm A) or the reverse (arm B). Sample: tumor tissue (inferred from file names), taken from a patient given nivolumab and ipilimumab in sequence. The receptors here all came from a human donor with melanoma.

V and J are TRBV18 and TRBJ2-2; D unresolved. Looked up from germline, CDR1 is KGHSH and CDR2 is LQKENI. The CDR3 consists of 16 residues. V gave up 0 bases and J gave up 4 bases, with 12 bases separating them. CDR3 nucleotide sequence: TGTGCCAGCTCACCACCAGGAGACCTTCCCACCGGGGAGCTGTTTTTT. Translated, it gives CASSPPGDLPTGELFF.

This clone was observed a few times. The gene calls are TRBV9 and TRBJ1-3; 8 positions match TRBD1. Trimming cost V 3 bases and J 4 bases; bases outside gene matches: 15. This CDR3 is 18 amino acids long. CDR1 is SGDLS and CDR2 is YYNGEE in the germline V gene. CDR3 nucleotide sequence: TGTGCCAGCAGCGCCCAATTAGTCGGGACAGGTACCGGAAACACCATATATTTT. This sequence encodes CASSAQLVGTGTGNTIYF.

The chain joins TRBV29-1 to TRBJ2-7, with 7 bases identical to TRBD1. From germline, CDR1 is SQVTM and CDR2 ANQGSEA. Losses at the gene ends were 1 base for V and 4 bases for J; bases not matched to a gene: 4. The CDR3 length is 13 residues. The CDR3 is CSVEGDSFYEQYF. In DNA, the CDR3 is TGCAGCGTTGAAGGGGACAGCTTTTACGAGCAGTACTTC.

The CDR3 nucleotides are TGTGCCAGCAGCTTAGATGCCCCCGGACTGCGCGGAAACACAGATACGCAGTATTTT. Protein product: CASSLDAPGLRGNTDTQYF. The chain combines TRBV11-3 with TRBJ2-3, with a weak D call TRBD2 (5 bases). V lost 0 bases to trimming and J lost 2 bases, with 21 bases between them. The germline V gene has CDR1 SGHNT and CDR2 YENEEA. The CDR3 contains 19 residues. The whole variable domain, remainder taken from reference TRBV11-3 and TRBJ2-3, is EAGVVQSPRYKIIEKKQPVAFWCNPISGHNTLYWYLQNLGQGPELLIRYENEEAVDDSQLPKDRFSAERLKGVDSTLKIQPAELGDSAVYLCASSLDAPGLRGNTDTQYFGPGTRLTVL.

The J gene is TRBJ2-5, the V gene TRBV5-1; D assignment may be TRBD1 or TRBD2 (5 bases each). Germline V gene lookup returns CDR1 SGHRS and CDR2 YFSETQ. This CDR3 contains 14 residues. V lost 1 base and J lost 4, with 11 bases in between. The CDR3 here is CASSLKQAGETQYF. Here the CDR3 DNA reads TGCGCCAGCAGCTTGAAACAGGCGGGAGAGACCCAGTACTTC.

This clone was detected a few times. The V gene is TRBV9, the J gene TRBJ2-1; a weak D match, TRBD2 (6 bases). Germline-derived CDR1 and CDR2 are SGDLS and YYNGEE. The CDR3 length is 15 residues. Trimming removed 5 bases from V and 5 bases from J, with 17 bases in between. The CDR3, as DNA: TGTGCCAGCAGTACCGGGGGAGGCCCAAACAATGAGCAGTTCTTC. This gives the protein CASSTGGGPNNEQFF.

The CDR3 bases are TGTGCCAGCAGTTACTCTGGTGCAGGTCAGGCCTATGAGCAGTTCTTC. Residues: CASSYSGAGQAYEQFF. The chain couples TRBV6-8 to TRBJ2-1; D remains unclear. The V and J ends lost 0 bases and 8 bases respectively, with 17 bases between them. Germline CDR1 MNHGY, CDR2 SAAAGT. CDR3 length equals 16 residues.

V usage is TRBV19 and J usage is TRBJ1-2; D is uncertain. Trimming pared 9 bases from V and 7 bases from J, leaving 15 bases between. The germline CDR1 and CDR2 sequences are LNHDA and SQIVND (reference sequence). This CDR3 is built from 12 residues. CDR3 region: CASHSMEAGYTF. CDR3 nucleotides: TGTGCCAGCCACTCCATGGAGGCTGGCTACACCTTC.

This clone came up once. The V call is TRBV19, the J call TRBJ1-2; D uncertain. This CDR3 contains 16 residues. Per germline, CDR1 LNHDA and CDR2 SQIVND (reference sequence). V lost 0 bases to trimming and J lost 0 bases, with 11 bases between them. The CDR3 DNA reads TGTGCCAGTAGTATAGATGGGAAGAGGTCTAACTATGGCTACACCTTC. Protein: CASSIDGKRSNYGYTF. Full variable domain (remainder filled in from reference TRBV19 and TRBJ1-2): DGGITQSPKYLFRKEGQNVTLSCEQNLNHDAMYWYRQDPGQGLRLIYYSQIVNDFQKGDIAEGYSVSREKKESFPLTVTSAQKNPTAFYLCASSIDGKRSNYGYTFGSGTRLTVV.

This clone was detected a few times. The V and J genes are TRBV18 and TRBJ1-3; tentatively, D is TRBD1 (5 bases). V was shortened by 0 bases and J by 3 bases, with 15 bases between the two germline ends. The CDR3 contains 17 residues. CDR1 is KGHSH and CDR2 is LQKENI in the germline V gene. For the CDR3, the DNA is TGTGCCAGCTCACCACCAACTACCAGGGCATATGGAAACACCATATATTTT. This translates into CASSPPTTRAYGNTIYF.

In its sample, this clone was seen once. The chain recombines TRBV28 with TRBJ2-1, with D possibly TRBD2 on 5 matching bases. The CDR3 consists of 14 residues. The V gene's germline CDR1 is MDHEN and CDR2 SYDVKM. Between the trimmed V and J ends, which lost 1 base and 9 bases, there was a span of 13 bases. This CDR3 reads CASSLSMSRGEQFF. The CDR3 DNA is TGTGCCAGCAGTTTATCAATGTCCCGGGGTGAGCAGTTCTTC.

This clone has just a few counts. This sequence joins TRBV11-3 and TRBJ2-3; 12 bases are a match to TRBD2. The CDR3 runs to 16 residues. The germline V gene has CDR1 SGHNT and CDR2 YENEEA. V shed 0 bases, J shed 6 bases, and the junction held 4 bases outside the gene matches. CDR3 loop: CASSLELAGGRDTQYF. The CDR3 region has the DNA TGTGCCAGCAGCTTAGAACTAGCGGGGGGCCGGGATACGCAGTATTTT. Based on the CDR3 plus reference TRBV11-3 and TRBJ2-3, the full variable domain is EAGVVQSPRYKIIEKKQPVAFWCNPISGHNTLYWYLQNLGQGPELLIRYENEEAVDDSQLPKDRFSAERLKGVDSTLKIQPAELGDSAVYLCASSLELAGGRDTQYFGPGTRLTVL.

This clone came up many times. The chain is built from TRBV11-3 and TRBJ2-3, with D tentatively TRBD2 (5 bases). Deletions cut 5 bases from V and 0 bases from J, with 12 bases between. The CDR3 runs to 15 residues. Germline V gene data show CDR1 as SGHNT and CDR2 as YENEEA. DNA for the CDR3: TGTGCCAGCAGCCCTAGTCGGAGGAGCACAGATACGCAGTATTTT. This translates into CASSPSRRSTDTQYF.

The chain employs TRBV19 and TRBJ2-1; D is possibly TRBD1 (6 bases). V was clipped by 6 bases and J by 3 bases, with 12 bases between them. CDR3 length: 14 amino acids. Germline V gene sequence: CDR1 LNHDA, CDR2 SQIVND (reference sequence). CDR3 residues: CASSGQSIYNEQFF. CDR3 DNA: TGTGCCAGTAGCGGACAGTCCATCTACAATGAGCAGTTCTTC.

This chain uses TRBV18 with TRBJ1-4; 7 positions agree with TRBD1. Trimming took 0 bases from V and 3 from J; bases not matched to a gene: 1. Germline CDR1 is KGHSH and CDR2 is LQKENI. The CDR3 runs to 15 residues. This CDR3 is CASSPPGQSNEKLFF. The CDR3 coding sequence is TGTGCCAGCTCACCACCGGGACAGTCTAATGAAAAACTGTTTTTT.

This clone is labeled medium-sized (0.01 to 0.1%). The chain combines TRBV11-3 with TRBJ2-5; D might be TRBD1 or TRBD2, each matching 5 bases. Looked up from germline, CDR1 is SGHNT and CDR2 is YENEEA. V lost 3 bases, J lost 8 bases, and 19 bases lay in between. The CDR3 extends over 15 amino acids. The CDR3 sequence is CASSLAGTLIGTQYF. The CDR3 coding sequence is TGTGCCAGCAGCTTGGCCGGGACCCTAATTGGAACCCAGTACTTC. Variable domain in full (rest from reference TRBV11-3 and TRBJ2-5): EAGVVQSPRYKIIEKKQPVAFWCNPISGHNTLYWYLQNLGQGPELLIRYENEEAVDDSQLPKDRFSAERLKGVDSTLKIQPAELGDSAVYLCASSLAGTLIGTQYFGPGTRLLVL.

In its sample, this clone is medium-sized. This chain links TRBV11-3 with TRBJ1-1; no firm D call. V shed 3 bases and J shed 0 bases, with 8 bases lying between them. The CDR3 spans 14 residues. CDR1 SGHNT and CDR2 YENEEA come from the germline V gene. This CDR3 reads CASSFQLVNTEAFF. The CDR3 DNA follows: TGTGCCAGCAGCTTCCAGCTGGTGAACACTGAAGCTTTCTTT.

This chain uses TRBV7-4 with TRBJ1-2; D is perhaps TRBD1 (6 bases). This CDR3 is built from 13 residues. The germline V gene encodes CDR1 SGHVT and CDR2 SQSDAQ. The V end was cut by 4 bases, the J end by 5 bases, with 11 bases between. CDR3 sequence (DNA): TGTGCCAGCAGCTCGACAGGCCTTTATGGCTACACCTTC. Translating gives CASSSTGLYGYTF.

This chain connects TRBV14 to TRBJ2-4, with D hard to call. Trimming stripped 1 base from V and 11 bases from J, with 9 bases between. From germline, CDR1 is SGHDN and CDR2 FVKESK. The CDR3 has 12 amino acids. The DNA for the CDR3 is TGTGCCAGCAGCCAAGTTCCAGGTTTTCAGTACTTC. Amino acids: CASSQVPGFQYF.

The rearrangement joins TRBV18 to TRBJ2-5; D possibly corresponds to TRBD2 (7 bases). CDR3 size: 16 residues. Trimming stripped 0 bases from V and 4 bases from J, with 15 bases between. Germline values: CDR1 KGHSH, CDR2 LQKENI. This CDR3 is CASSPPTSTGAETQYF. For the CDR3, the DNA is TGTGCCAGCTCACCACCGACTAGCACGGGGGCAGAGACCCAGTACTTC.

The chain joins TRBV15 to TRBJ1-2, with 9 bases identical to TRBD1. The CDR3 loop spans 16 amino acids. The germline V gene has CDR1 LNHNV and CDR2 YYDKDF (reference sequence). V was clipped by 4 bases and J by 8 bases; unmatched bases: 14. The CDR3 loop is CATSTDRGVNQRGYTF. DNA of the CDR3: TGTGCCACCAGCACCGACAGGGGGGTAAATCAACGGGGCTACACCTTC.

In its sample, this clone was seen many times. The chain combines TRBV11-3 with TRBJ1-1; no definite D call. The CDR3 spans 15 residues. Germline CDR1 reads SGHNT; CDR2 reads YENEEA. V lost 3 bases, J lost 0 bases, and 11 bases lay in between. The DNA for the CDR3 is TGTGCCAGCAGCTTGACCGCAGACTTGAACACTGAAGCTTTCTTT. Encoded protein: CASSLTADLNTEAFF.

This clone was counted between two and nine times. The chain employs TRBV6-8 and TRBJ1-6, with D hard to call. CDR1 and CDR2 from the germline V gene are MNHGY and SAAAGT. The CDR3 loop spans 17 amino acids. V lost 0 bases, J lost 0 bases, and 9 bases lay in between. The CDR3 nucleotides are TGTGCCAGCAGTTACTCCCTTATCAGCTCCTATAATTCACCCCTCCACTTT. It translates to CASSYSLISSYNSPLHF.

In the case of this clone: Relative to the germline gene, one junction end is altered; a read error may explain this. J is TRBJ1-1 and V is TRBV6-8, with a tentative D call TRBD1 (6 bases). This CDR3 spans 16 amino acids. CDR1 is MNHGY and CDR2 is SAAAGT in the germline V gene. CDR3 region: CAISVGAALGGTEAFF. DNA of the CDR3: TGTGCCATCAGTGTGGGGGCAGCTTTGGGGGGCACTGAAGCTTTCTTT.

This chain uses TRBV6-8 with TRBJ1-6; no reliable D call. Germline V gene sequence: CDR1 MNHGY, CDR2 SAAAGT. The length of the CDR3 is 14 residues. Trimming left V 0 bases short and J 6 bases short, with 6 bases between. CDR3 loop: CASSYSRINSPLHF. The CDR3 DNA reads TGTGCCAGCAGTTACTCGAGGATTAATTCACCCCTCCACTTT.

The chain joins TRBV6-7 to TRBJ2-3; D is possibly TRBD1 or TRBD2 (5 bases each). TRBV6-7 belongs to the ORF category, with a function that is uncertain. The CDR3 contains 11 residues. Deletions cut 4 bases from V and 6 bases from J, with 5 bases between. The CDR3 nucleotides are TGTGCCAGCAGTTGGGGGGATACGCAGTATTTT. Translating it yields CASSWGDTQYF.

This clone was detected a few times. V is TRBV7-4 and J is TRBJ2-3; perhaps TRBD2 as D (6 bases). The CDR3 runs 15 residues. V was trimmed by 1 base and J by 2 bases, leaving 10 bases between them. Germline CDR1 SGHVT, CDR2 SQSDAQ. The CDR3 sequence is CASSLGGVITDTQYF. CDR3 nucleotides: TGTGCCAGCAGCTTAGGCGGGGTGATCACAGATACGCAGTATTTT.

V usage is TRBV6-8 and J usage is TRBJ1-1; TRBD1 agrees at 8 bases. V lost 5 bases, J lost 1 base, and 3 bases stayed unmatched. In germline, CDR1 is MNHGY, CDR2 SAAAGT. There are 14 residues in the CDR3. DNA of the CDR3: TGTGCCAGCAGTACTCAGGGGGCGAACACTGAAGCTTTCTTT. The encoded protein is CASSTQGANTEAFF.

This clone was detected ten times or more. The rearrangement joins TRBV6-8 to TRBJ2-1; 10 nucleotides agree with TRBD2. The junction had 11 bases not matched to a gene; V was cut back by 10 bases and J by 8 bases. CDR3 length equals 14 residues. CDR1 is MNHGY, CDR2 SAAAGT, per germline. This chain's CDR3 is CAIKQRGGSYEQFF. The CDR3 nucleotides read TGTGCCATAAAACAGCGGGGGGGCTCATATGAGCAGTTCTTC.